Each of the 30 T cell receptor beta chains below was sequenced from the same sample in a study of T cell repertoires in cytomegalovirus infection. These TCRs' antigens remain unknown. A single record per CDR3 protein comes from TCRdb applying MiXCR to the reads. The table includes approximately 1,000,000 distinct CDR3 sequences, less than 35% detected once. The specimen comprised cultured CD8+ T cells from PBMCs, sampled from culture after CMV antigen stimulation. These receptors were taken from a human donor in good health (CMV status not recorded). Some clones in this sample may be carry-over from other donors' samples.

CDR3 coding DNA: TGCGCCAGCACCTTAGACAGTTTTCGCCAAGAGACCCAGTACTTC. Residues: CASTLDSFRQETQYF. The chain joins TRBV5-1 to TRBJ2-5; weak D call: TRBD1 (5 bases). Germline V gene sequence: CDR1 SGHRS, CDR2 YFSETQ. The CDR3 consists of 15 residues. Trimming removed 6 bases from V and 1 base from J, with 16 bases in between.

In this sample, this clonotype turned up a few times. This sequence joins TRBV7-9 and TRBJ2-7, with TRBD1 matching over 7 bases. The germline V gene has CDR1 SEHNR and CDR2 FQNEAQ (reference sequence). The CDR3 has 15 residues. Losses at the gene ends were 4 bases for V and 3 bases for J; bases not matched to a gene: 9. In DNA, the CDR3 is TGTGCCAGCAGCTCCGGGACAGACAAGTTCTACGAGCAGTACTTC. This sequence encodes CASSSGTDKFYEQYF.

The chain couples TRBV28 to TRBJ1-1; D uncertain. V was shortened by 4 bases and J by 0 bases, with 12 bases between the two germline ends. CDR3 length: 15 amino acids. The germline CDR1 and CDR2 sequences are MDHEN and SYDVKM. CDR3 bases: TGTGCCAGCAGTTCCCCCAGGACGGTGAACACTGAAGCTTTCTTT. Amino acid sequence: CASSSPRTVNTEAFF.

This clonotype showed up just a few times. This chain uses TRBV4-2 with TRBJ2-5; 12 nucleotides line up with TRBD2. The V gene's germline CDR1 is LGHNA and CDR2 YNFKEQ. The CDR3 is 20 amino acids. J lost 1 base, V lost 8 bases, and 20 bases had no gene match. The chain's CDR3 is CASGSPRGSTSGGIQETQYF. As DNA, the CDR3 is TGTGCCAGCGGGTCTCCCCGGGGGAGTACTAGCGGGGGGATCCAAGAGACCCAGTACTTC.

This clonotype was observed at least ten times. One junction end disagrees with the germline gene, perhaps due to a read error. V and J are TRBV7-7 and TRBJ2-1, with 8 bases lining up with TRBD1. The CDR3 covers 15 residues. Looked up from germline, CDR1 is SSHAT and CDR2 is FNYEAQ (reference sequence). CDR3 residues: CASSFRQTGEHEQFF. The CDR3 coding sequence is TGTGCTAGCAGCTTCCGCCAGACAGGGGAACATGAGCAGTTCTTC.

This clonotype was seen a handful of times. The rearrangement joins TRBV6-1 to TRBJ2-1; TRBD1 matches at 7 bases. Losses at the gene ends were 3 bases for V and 2 bases for J; bases not matched to a gene: 4. Germline V gene sequence: CDR1 MNHNS, CDR2 SASEGT. The CDR3 sequence is 15 residues long. The CDR3 DNA sequence: TGTGCCAGCAGTGAGGACAGGACAGCCTACAATGAGCAGTTCTTC. This codes for CASSEDRTAYNEQFF.

V gene TRBV24-1 combines with J gene TRBJ2-2; 11 bases fit TRBD2. V lost 1 base and J lost 3; bases outside the gene matches: 0. The CDR3 is made up of 16 amino acids. Germline loops: CDR1 KGHDR, CDR2 SFDVKD. CDR3 sequence (DNA): TGTGCCACCAGTGATTTACTAGCGGGGGACACCGGGGAGCTGTTTTTT. Its translation: CATSDLLAGDTGELFF.

The chain links TRBV3-1 to TRBJ2-1, with 10 bases that match TRBD2. Germline V gene lookup returns CDR1 LGHDT and CDR2 YNNKEL (reference sequence). This CDR3 spans 17 amino acids. Trimming at V came to 4 bases and at J to 6 bases, leaving 12 bases not matched to a gene. The CDR3 nucleotides are TGTGCCAGCAGCCTGCGGAGCGGGGGGGCCAAGGGCAATGAGCAGTTCTTC. Protein product: CASSLRSGGAKGNEQFF.

Only a few counts were recorded for this clonotype. The V call is TRBV27, the J call TRBJ2-7; weak D call: TRBD1 (6 bases). The germline V gene has CDR1 MNHEY and CDR2 SMNVEV (reference sequence). The ends were cut back, 10 bases at V and 4 bases at J, with 14 bases in the middle. The CDR3 covers 12 residues. CDR3 residues: CATYSQGYEQYF. For the CDR3, the DNA is TGTGCCACTTATTCCCAGGGGTACGAGCAGTACTTC.

The chain joins TRBV9 to TRBJ2-3; D is tentatively TRBD1 or TRBD2 (7 bases each). Per germline, CDR1 SGDLS and CDR2 YYNGEE. Trimming removed 4 bases from V and 2 bases from J, with 14 bases in between. The CDR3 loop spans 15 amino acids. The CDR3 bases are TGTGCCAGCAGCAGAGCGGGACAGCCCACAGATACGCAGTATTTT. Encoded protein: CASSRAGQPTDTQYF. Drawing the rest from reference TRBV9 and TRBJ2-3, the complete variable domain is DSGVTQTPKHLITATGQRVTLRCSPRSGDLSVYWYQQSLDQGLQFLIQYYNGEERAKGNILERFSAQQFPDLHSELNLSSLELGDSALYFCASSRAGQPTDTQYFGPGTRLTVL.

This clonotype was recorded once. The chain employs TRBV3-1 and TRBJ2-1, with a tentative D call TRBD2 (7 bases). Trimming cost V 4 bases and J 8 bases, with 27 bases left between them. Germline V CDR1 and CDR2: LGHDT, YNNKEL (reference sequence). The CDR3 is made up of 18 amino acids. CDR3 residues: CASSPFGGVGAHLDEQFF. The CDR3 DNA follows: TGTGCCAGCAGCCCGTTTGGGGGGGTGGGGGCCCACCTCGATGAGCAGTTCTTC.

This clonotype turned up a few times. The V call is TRBV28, the J call TRBJ2-3, with D possibly matching TRBD1 (6 bases). Germline CDR1 MDHEN, CDR2 SYDVKM. The CDR3 has 15 amino acids. Trimming cost V 6 bases and J 2 bases, with 15 bases left between them. CDR3 in amino acids: CASRFPGQLTDTQYF. Here the CDR3 DNA reads TGTGCCAGCAGATTTCCCGGACAGCTCACAGATACGCAGTATTTT.

The V gene is TRBV12-3 or TRBV12-4, the J gene TRBJ1-2; no clear D. V dropped 2 bases and J dropped 4 bases, with 8 bases sitting between them. The CDR3 loop spans 13 amino acids. DNA of the CDR3: TGTGCCAGCAGTTTACAACAGTCCTATGGCTACACCTTC. As protein: CASSLQQSYGYTF.

CDR3 nucleotides: TGTGCCAGCAGCCCCTCCTGGGTCGAAAACATTCAGTACTTC. It codes for CASSPSWVENIQYF. This sequence joins TRBV7-9 and TRBJ2-4; D call uncertain. V was trimmed by 5 bases and J by 5 bases, leaving 13 bases between them. The CDR3 sequence is 14 residues long. Germline V gives CDR1 SEHNR, CDR2 FQNEAQ (reference sequence).

This clonotype came up a few times. The chain is built from TRBV6-5 and TRBJ2-3; 9 bases match TRBD1. The V gene's germline CDR1 is MNHEY and CDR2 SVGAGI. This CDR3 region has 15 residues. The J segment lost 4 bases and the V segment lost 2 bases, leaving 4 bases of the junction unmatched. The CDR3 loop reads CASSYGTGLADTQYF. The CDR3 bases are TGTGCCAGCAGTTACGGGACAGGGCTCGCAGATACGCAGTATTTT.

The chain links TRBV19 to TRBJ1-5; D call uncertain. With 8 bases removed from V and 3 bases from J, the gap between germline ends came to 11 bases. The CDR3 has 13 amino acids. The V gene's germline CDR1 is LNHDA and CDR2 SQIVND (reference sequence). The CDR3 loop reads CASRELVNQPQHF. The CDR3 DNA sequence: TGTGCCAGTCGGGAGTTGGTCAATCAGCCCCAGCATTTT.

This clonotype showed up just a few times. The chain combines TRBV19 with TRBJ2-1; 7 bases are shared with TRBD1. The ends lost 5 bases at V and 2 bases at J; junction bases unmatched: 9. Germline-derived CDR1 and CDR2 are LNHDA and SQIVND (reference sequence). This CDR3 spans 16 amino acids. DNA for the CDR3: TGTGCCAGTAGTCCCGTAGGACAGGTCGCCTACAATGAGCAGTTCTTC. Amino acid sequence: CASSPVGQVAYNEQFF.

The gene calls are TRBV24-1 and TRBJ2-3; D uncertain. V lost 3 bases to trimming and J lost 6 bases, with 12 bases between them. Looked up from germline, CDR1 is KGHDR and CDR2 is SFDVKD. The CDR3 has 14 residues. CDR3 residues: CATSDGDSRDTQYF. The CDR3 DNA reads TGTGCCACCAGTGATGGGGATTCTAGGGATACGCAGTATTTT.

This clonotype has only a few counts. V is TRBV6-1 and J is TRBJ1-2, with 7 positions matching TRBD1. Germline-derived CDR1 and CDR2 are MNHNS and SASEGT. The CDR3 sequence is 14 residues long. The junction had 4 bases not matched to a gene; V was cut back by 6 bases and J by 0 bases. CDR3 nucleotides: TGTGCCAGCAGCGTCGGGACAGCTAACTATGGCTACACCTTC. It encodes CASSVGTANYGYTF.

The chain carries TRBV6-6 and TRBJ2-3; D unclear. The CDR3 extends over 17 amino acids. Per the germline V gene, CDR1 is MNHNY and CDR2 is SVGAGI (reference sequence). V shed 2 bases and J shed 2 bases, with 17 bases lying between them. The CDR3 spells CASSYSKGPEYTDTQYF. In DNA form, the CDR3 reads TGTGCCAGCAGTTACAGTAAGGGTCCGGAATACACAGATACGCAGTATTTT.

A remark on this clonotype: This may stem from a read error, because a much larger clone lies one nucleotide away. This rearrangement joins TRBV12-3 or TRBV12-4 to TRBJ1-5, with D hard to call. The CDR3 runs to 15 residues. CDR3 amino acids: CANSFWVSGNQPQHF. Written as DNA, the CDR3 is TGTGCCAACAGTTTCTGGGTTTCGGGCAATCAGCCCCAGCATTTT.

The gene calls are TRBV6-5 and TRBJ1-6, with a possible D match to TRBD1 (6 bases). The CDR3 has 17 amino acids. Germline V gives CDR1 MNHEY, CDR2 SVGAGI. The germline V and J ends were trimmed by 6 bases and 2 bases, with 17 bases remaining between them. This chain's CDR3 is CASSTERGRAYNSPLHF. In DNA form, the CDR3 reads TGTGCCAGCAGCACCGAGAGGGGGAGAGCCTATAATTCACCCCTCCACTTT.

This clonotype appeared a few times. The chain carries TRBV7-9 and TRBJ1-4; TRBD1 might be the D (6 bases). Germline CDR1 is SEHNR and CDR2 is FQNEAQ (reference sequence). CDR3 length equals 13 residues. V was clipped by 7 bases and J by 6 bases, with 12 bases between them. CDR3 amino acids: CASTDRRDEKLFF. DNA of the CDR3: TGTGCCAGCACAGACAGGAGAGATGAAAAACTGTTTTTT.

V is TRBV28 and J is TRBJ2-1, with a weak D call TRBD2 (7 bases). Germline-derived CDR1 and CDR2 are MDHEN and SYDVKM. The CDR3 totals 17 residues. Trimming cost V 7 bases and J 4 bases, with 23 bases left between them. Here the CDR3 reads CASIRGALIIPYNEQFF. The DNA for the CDR3 is TGTGCCAGCATACGGGGGGCCCTCATCATTCCATACAATGAGCAGTTCTTC.

The V and J genes are TRBV7-2 and TRBJ2-1, with TRBD2 matching over 8 bases. The germline V gene has CDR1 SGHTA and CDR2 FQGNSA. The CDR3 has 15 residues. The V segment lost 6 bases and the J segment 2 bases; nucleotides outside the gene matches: 6. DNA of the CDR3: TGTGCCAGCAGTCGGGGGGGCTGGGCCTACAATGAGCAGTTCTTC. Residues: CASSRGGWAYNEQFF.

The chain carries TRBV12-3 or TRBV12-4 and TRBJ2-7; D is undetermined. The germline V and J ends were trimmed by 3 bases and 5 bases, with 8 bases remaining between them. The CDR3 length is 12 residues. The CDR3 DNA reads as TGTGCCAGCAGTTTCATCCGGGACGAGCAGTACTTC. It is translated as CASSFIRDEQYF.

This clonotype was seen more than once but under ten times. The chain combines TRBV9 with TRBJ1-6, with D possibly being TRBD1 (5 bases). Germline CDR1 reads SGDLS; CDR2 reads YYNGEE. The CDR3 runs to 16 residues. V lost 4 bases to trimming and J lost 9 bases, with 20 bases between them. The CDR3 region has the DNA TGTGCCAGCAGCTCACCCCGGGACGGGAGAGGTTCACCCCTCCACTTT. Protein product: CASSSPRDGRGSPLHF.

With regard to this clonotype: A much larger clone lies a single base off, so this may be a read error. The rearrangement joins TRBV12-3 or TRBV12-4 to TRBJ2-3, with D unresolved. The CDR3 consists of 12 residues. V lost 3 bases, J lost 4 bases, and 5 bases lay in between. CDR3 sequence: CASSFVPDTQYF. The CDR3 DNA reads as TGTGCCAGCAGTTTTGTCCCAGATACGCAGTATTTT.

Concerning this clonotype: One junction end disagrees with the germline gene, perhaps due to a read error. In DNA, the CDR3 is TGTGCCAGCAGCGACGGGACTAGCGGGGTCAATGAGCAGTTATTC. Translation: CASSDGTSGVNEQLF. This chain links TRBV27 with TRBJ2-1; 13 nucleotides line up with TRBD2. Germline-derived CDR1 and CDR2 are MNHEY and SMNVEV (reference sequence). CDR3 length: 15 amino acids.

The genes are TRBV6-5 and TRBJ2-1; 7 bases map to TRBD1. CDR3 size: 13 residues. V gave up 0 bases and J gave up 14 bases; unmatched junction bases: 7. CDR1 and CDR2 (germline): MNHEY, SVGAGI. The CDR3 DNA reads TGTGCCAGCAGTTACTCTTTTAGACAGGGAAAGTTCTTC. Its translation: CASSYSFRQGKFF.